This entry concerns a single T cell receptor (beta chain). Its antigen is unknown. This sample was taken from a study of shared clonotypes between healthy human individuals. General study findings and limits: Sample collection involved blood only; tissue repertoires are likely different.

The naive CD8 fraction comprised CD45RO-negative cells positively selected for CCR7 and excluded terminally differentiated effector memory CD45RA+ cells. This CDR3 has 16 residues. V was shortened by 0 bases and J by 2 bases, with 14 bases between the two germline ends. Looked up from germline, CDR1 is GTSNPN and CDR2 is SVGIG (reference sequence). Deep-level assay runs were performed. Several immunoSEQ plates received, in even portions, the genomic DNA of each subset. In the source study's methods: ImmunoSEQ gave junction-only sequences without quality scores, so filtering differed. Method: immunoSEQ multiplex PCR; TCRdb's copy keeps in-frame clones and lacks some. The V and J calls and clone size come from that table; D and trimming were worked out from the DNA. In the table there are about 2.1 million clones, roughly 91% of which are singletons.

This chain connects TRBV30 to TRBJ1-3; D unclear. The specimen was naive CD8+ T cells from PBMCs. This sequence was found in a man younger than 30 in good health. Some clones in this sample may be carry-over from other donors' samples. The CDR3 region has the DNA TGTGCCTGGAGTGTACCAACACTTCGGACTGGAAACACCATATATTTT. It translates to CAWSVPTLRTGNTIYF. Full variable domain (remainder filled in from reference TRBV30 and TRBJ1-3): SQTIHQWPATLVQPVGSPLSLECTVEGTSNPNLYWYRQAAGRGLQLLFYSVGIGQISSEVPQNLSASRPQDRQFILSSKKLLLSDSGFYLCAWSVPTLRTGNTIYFGEGSWLTVV.